Shown below are 4 T cell receptor beta chains from a single sample sequenced in a study of cytomegalovirus exposure and HLA in healthy donors. A multiplex PCR was run with 60 Vbeta primers and 13 Jbeta primers. TCRdb keeps only in-frame clones here, not all; method: immunoSEQ multiplex PCR. The repertoire shows under 200,000 clones; the top ten hold 0.7% to 0.8%. The specimen was PBMCs. These receptor sequences come from a woman under 30 in good health and CMV-seropositive.

The chain employs TRBV5-8 and TRBJ2-3; tentatively, D is TRBD2 (6 bases). Germline CDR1 and CDR2: SGHTS and YDEGEE. The V gene lost 3 bases and the J gene lost 3 bases, with 14 bases spanning the gap. The CDR3 covers 15 residues. The CDR3 is CASSSGLLLTDTQYF. The DNA for the CDR3 is TGTGCCAGCAGCTCGGGACTTCTGTTGACAGATACGCAGTATTTT.

The rearrangement uses TRBV11-2 and TRBJ1-2, with D perhaps TRBD1 (5 bases). Germline-derived CDR1 and CDR2 are SGHAT and FQNNGV. Deletions cut 4 bases from V and 5 bases from J, with 29 bases between. The CDR3 length is 19 residues. The CDR3 region has the DNA TGTGCCAGCAGCTCTCCCTTGGGGCAGGGCCCACTGAAGGAGTATGGCTACACCTTC. Residues: CASSSPLGQGPLKEYGYTF.

The chain recombines TRBV5-4 with TRBJ2-1, with 9 nucleotides matching TRBD2. Germline CDR1 SGHNT, CDR2 YYREEE (reference sequence). The CDR3 runs to 19 residues. V gave up 4 bases and J gave up 7 bases; unmatched junction bases: 21. In DNA, the CDR3 is TGTGCCAGCAGCCCCTTGGAGGGTAGCGGGAGCCTCCCGCGAAATGAGCAGTTCTTC. Translated: CASSPLEGSGSLPRNEQFF.

The V gene is TRBV7-9, the J gene TRBJ2-1; 7 bases are shared with TRBD1. The length of the CDR3 is 15 residues. Germline loops: CDR1 SEHNR, CDR2 FQNEAQ (reference sequence). Trimming at V came to 2 bases and at J to 6 bases, leaving 7 bases not matched to a gene. The CDR3 is CASSLQPGQVNEQFF. CDR3 DNA: TGTGCCAGCAGCTTACAACCCGGACAGGTCAATGAGCAGTTCTTC.